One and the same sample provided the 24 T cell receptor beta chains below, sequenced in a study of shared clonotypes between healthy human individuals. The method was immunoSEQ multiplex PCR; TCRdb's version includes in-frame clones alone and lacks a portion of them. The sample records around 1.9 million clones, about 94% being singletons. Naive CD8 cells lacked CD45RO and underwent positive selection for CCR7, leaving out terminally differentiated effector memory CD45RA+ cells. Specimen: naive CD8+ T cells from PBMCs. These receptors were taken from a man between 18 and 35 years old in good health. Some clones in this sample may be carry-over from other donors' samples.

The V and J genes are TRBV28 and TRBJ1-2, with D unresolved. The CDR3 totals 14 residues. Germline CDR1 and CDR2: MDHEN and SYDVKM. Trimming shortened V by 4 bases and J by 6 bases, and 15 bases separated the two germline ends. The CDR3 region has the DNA TGTGCCAGCAGTTCACCCCTGGAGGGAGATGGCTACACCTTC. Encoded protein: CASSSPLEGDGYTF.

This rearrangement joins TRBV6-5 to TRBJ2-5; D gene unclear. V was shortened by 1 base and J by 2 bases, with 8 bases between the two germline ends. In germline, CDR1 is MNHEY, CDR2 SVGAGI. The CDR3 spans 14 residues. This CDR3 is CASSYFGRQETQYF. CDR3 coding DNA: TGTGCCAGCAGTTACTTCGGGCGGCAAGAGACCCAGTACTTC.

CDR3 region: CASSLGMTASYEQYF. CDR3 nucleotides: TGTGCCAGCAGCTTAGGGATGACAGCATCCTACGAGCAGTACTTC. The chain joins TRBV28 to TRBJ2-7, with a tentative D call TRBD1 (5 bases). The CDR3 totals 15 residues. The V and J ends lost 6 bases and 1 base respectively, with 16 bases between them. Germline V gene lookup returns CDR1 MDHEN and CDR2 SYDVKM.

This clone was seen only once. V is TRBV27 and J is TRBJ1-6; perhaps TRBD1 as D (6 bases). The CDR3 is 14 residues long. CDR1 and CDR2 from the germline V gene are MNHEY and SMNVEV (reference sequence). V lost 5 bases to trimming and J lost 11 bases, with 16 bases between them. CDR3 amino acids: CASSPTGSGTPLHF. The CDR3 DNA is TGTGCCAGCAGTCCGACAGGCTCCGGGACACCCCTCCACTTT.

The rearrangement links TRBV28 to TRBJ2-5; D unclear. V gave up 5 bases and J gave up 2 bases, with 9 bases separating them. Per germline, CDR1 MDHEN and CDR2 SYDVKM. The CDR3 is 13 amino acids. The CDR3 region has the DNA TGTGCCAGCAGTCCTCAGGTTCAAGAGACCCAGTACTTC. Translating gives CASSPQVQETQYF.

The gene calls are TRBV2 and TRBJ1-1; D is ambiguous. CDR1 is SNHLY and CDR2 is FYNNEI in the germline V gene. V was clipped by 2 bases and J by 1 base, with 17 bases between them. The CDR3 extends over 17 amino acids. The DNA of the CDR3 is TGTGCCAGCAGTGAAAATCCCTCCACATGGCGGAACACTGAAGCTTTCTTT. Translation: CASSENPSTWRNTEAFF.

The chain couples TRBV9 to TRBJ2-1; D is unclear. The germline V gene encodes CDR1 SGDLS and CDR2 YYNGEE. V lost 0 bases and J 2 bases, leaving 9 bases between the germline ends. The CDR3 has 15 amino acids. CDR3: CASSVGLLAYNEQFF. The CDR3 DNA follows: TGTGCCAGCAGCGTAGGACTCCTGGCCTACAATGAGCAGTTCTTC. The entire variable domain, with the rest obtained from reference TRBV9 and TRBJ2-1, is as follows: DSGVTQTPKHLITATGQRVTLRCSPRSGDLSVYWYQQSLDQGLQFLIQYYNGEERAKGNILERFSAQQFPDLHSELNLSSLELGDSALYFCASSVGLLAYNEQFFGPGTRLTVL.

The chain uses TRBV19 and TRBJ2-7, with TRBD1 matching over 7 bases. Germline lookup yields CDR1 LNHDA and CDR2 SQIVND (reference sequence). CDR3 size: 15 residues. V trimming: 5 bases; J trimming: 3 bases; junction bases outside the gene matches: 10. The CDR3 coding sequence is TGTGCCAGTAGTTCCCGACAGGGTAGGTTCTACGAGCAGTACTTC. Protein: CASSSRQGRFYEQYF. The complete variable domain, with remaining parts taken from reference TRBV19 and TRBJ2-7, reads DGGITQSPKYLFRKEGQNVTLSCEQNLNHDAMYWYRQDPGQGLRLIYYSQIVNDFQKGDIAEGYSVSREKKESFPLTVTSAQKNPTAFYLCASSSRQGRFYEQYFGPGTRLTVT.

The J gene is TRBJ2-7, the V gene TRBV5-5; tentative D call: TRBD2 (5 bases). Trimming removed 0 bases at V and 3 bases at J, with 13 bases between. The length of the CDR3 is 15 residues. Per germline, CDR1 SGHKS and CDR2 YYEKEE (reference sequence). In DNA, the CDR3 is TGTGCCAGCAGCTTGGAGGTAAGGAGGAGCTACGAGCAGTACTTC. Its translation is CASSLEVRRSYEQYF.

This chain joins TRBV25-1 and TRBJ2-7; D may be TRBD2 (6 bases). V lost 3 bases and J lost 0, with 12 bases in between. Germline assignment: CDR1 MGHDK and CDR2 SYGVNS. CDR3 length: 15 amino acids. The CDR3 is CASSDWGLSSYEQYF. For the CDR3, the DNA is TGTGCCAGCAGTGATTGGGGACTCAGCTCCTACGAGCAGTACTTC.

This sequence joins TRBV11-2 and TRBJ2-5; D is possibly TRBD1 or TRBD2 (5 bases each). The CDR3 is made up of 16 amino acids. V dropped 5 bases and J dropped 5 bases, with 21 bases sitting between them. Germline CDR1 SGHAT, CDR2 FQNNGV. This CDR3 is CASSTPPEGFLETQYF. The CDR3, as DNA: TGTGCCAGCAGCACCCCCCCAGAGGGGTTCCTTGAGACCCAGTACTTC. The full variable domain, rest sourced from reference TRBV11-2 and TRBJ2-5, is EAGVAQSPRYKIIEKRQSVAFWCNPISGHATLYWYQQILGQGPKLLIQFQNNGVVDDSQLPKDRFSAERLKGVDSTLKIQPAKLEDSAVYLCASSTPPEGFLETQYFGPGTRLLVL.

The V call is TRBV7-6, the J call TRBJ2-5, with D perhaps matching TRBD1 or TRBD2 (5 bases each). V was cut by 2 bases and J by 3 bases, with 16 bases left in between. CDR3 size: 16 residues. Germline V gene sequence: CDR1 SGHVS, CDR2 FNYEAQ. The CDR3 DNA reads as TGTGCCAGCAGCTTATGGTCGGGGCCGCGGAAAGAGACCCAGTACTTC. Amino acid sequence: CASSLWSGPRKETQYF.

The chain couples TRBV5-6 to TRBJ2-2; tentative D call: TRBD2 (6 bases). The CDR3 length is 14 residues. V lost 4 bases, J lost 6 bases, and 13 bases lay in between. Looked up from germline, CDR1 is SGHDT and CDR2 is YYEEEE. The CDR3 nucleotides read TGTGCCAGCAGCATAGGAGGGTGGGCCGGGGAGCTGTTTTTT. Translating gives CASSIGGWAGELFF.

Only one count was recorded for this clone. The CDR3 region is CASSETGIGTVDTEAFF. In DNA, the CDR3 is TGTGCCAGCAGCGAAACCGGGATAGGGACGGTGGACACTGAAGCTTTCTTT. The J gene is TRBJ1-1, the V gene TRBV5-6; a weak D match, TRBD1 (5 bases). This CDR3 is built from 17 residues. V lost 4 bases and J lost 3, with 22 bases in between. The germline gives CDR1 SGHDT, CDR2 YYEEEE.

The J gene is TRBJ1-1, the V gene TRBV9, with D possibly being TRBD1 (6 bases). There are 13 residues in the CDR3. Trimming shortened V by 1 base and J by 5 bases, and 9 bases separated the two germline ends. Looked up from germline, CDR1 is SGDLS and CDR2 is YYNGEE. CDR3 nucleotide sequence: TGTGCCAGCAGCGTATGGACAGCAACTGAAGCTTTCTTT. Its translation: CASSVWTATEAFF.

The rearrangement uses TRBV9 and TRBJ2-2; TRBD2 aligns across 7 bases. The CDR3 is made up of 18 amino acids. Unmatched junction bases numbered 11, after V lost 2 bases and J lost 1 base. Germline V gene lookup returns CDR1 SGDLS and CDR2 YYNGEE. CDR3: CASSVGLAADQNTGELFF. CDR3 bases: TGTGCCAGCAGCGTCGGGCTAGCGGCGGACCAGAACACCGGGGAGCTGTTTTTT. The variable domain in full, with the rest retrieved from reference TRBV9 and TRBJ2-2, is DSGVTQTPKHLITATGQRVTLRCSPRSGDLSVYWYQQSLDQGLQFLIQYYNGEERAKGNILERFSAQQFPDLHSELNLSSLELGDSALYFCASSVGLAADQNTGELFFGEGSRLTVL.

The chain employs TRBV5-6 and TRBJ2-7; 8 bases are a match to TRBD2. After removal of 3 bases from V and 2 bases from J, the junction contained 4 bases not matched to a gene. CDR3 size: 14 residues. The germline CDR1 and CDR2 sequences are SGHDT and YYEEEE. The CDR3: CASSYGTRAYEQYF. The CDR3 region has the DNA TGTGCCAGCAGCTACGGGACTAGAGCCTACGAGCAGTACTTC.

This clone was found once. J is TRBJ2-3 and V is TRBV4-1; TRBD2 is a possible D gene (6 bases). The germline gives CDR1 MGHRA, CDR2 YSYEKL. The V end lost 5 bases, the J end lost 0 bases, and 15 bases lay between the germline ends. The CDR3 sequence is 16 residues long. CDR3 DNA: TGCGCCAGCAGCGACAGACCTAGCGCCAGCACAGATACGCAGTATTTT. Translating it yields CASSDRPSASTDTQYF.

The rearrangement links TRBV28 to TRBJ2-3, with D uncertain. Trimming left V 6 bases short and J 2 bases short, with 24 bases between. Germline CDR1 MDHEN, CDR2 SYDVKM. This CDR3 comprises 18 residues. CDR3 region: CASSPEPYTVLFTDTQYF. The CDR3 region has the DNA TGTGCCAGCAGCCCAGAGCCCTACACGGTTCTCTTCACAGATACGCAGTATTTT. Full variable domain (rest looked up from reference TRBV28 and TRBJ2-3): DVKVTQSSRYLVKRTGEKVFLECVQDMDHENMFWYRQDPGLGLRLIYFSYDVKMKEKGDIPEGYSVSREKKERFSLILESASTNQTSMYLCASSPEPYTVLFTDTQYFGPGTRLTVL.

The CDR3 DNA reads as TGTGCCAGCAGCGTAAGGACCGGGACTACGAAAGAGCAGTACTTC. Encoded protein: CASSVRTGTTKEQYF. The V gene is TRBV11-3, the J gene TRBJ2-7, with TRBD2 identical over 7 bases. There are 15 residues in the CDR3. Germline CDR1 and CDR2: SGHNT and YENEEA. V trimming: 5 bases; J trimming: 7 bases; junction bases outside the gene matches: 14.

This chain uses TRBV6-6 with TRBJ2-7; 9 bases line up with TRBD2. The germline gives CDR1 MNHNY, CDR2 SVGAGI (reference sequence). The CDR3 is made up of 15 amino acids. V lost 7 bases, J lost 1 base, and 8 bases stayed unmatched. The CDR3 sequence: CASTVREGISYEQYF. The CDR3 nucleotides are TGTGCCAGCACGGTGCGGGAGGGCATATCCTACGAGCAGTACTTC.

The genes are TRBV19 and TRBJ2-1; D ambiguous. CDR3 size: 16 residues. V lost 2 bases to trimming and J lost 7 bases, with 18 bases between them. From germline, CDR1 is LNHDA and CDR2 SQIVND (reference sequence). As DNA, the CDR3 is TGTGCCAGTAGTATATGGTTGCAGGACCTTTCTAATGAGCAGTTCTTC. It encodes CASSIWLQDLSNEQFF.

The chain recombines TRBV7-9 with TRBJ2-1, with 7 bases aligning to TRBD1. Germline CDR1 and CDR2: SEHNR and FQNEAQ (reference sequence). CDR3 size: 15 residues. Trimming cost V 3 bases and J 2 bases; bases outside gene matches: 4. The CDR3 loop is CASSFNRGPYNEQFF. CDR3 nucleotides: TGTGCCAGCAGCTTCAACAGGGGCCCCTACAATGAGCAGTTCTTC.

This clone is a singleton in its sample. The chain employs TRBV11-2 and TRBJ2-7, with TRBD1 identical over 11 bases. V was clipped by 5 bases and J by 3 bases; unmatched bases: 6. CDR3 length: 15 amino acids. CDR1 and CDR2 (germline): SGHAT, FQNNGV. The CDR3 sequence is CASSPRTGGLYEQYF. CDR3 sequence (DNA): TGTGCCAGCAGCCCAAGGACAGGGGGCCTCTACGAGCAGTACTTC.